The rows below give T cell receptor beta chains drawn from one sample of a study of T-cell reconstitution after alpha-beta-depleted transplantation in children. TCRdb itself ran the PCR reads through MiXCR, one entry per CDR3 protein. The sample has some 300,000 distinct CDR3 sequences, 6% to 10% seen once. Specimen: peripheral blood, collected 360 days after TCRalphabeta/CD19-depleted stem cell transplant. These receptors were collected from a female patient aged 2 to 10 who had a stem cell transplant for Fanconi anemia, so the T cells may come from the graft donor. The CDR3 runs from the conserved cysteine through the conserved F or W. A D gene is named only where the DNA matches it firmly. Rows may omit the clone size; those that give it use once, few, many or a size class.

abundance	j_gene	d_gene	v_gene	CDR3aa	CDR3nt
many	TRBJ2-1	NA	TRBV12-3/TRBV12-4	CASNRPTFHNEQFF	TGTGCCAGCAACCGTCCGACATTCCACAATGAGCAGTTCTTC
many	TRBJ2-3	NA	TRBV15	CATSPGTSNTDTQYF	TGTGCCACCAGCCCGGGGACTTCTAACACAGATACGCAGTATTTT
many	TRBJ2-7	TRBD2	TRBV12-3/TRBV12-4	CASSLGGTRGGLVF	TGTGCCAGCAGTTTGGGAGGGACTAGGGGTGGCTTGGTTTTC
many	TRBJ2-1	NA	TRBV6-5	CASSYGRYNEQFF	TGTGCCAGCAGTTACGGAAGATACAATGAGCAGTTCTTC
medium-sized	TRBJ1-2	NA	TRBV10-3	CAISDGFYGYTF	TGTGCCATCAGTGACGGCTTCTATGGCTACACCTTC
many	TRBJ2-1	NA	TRBV4-3	CASSQASTARFYNEQFF	TGCGCCAGCAGCCAAGCGTCGACTGCCCGTTTCTACAATGAGCAGTTCTTC
NA	TRBJ1-6	NA	TRBV2	CASSGALPLHF	TGTGCCAGCAGTGGGGCCCTTCCCCTCCACTTT
many	TRBJ2-7	TRBD1	TRBV3-1	CASSHLDRGGHEQYF	TGTGCCAGCAGCCATTTGGACAGGGGAGGTCACGAGCAGTACTTC
few	TRBJ2-2	NA	TRBV2	CASSHQRPAGAGELFF	TGTGCCAGCAGCCACCAACGACCGGCTGGGGCCGGGGAGCTGTTTTTT
NA	TRBJ2-3	NA	TRBV20-1	CSARDRGLPTDTQYF	TGCAGTGCTAGAGATCGAGGACTCCCCACAGATACGCAGTATTTT
NA	TRBJ2-2	TRBD1	TRBV5-1	CASSLAMSAHRGRRANTGELFF	TGCGCCAGCAGCTTGGCAATGTCAGCTCACAGGGGGCGTCGTGCGAACACCGGGGAGCTGTTTTTT
many	TRBJ2-4	NA	TRBV20-1	CSARGDIQYF	TGCAGTGCCCGCGGGGACATTCAGTACTTC
few	TRBJ1-5	NA	TRBV6-1	CASGQGQNQPQHF	TGTGCCAGCGGGCAAGGGCAAAATCAGCCCCAGCATTTT
many	TRBJ2-1	TRBD1	TRBV28	CASSLSLGTGGLNEQFF	TGTGCCAGCAGTTTATCCCTCGGGACAGGGGGTCTTAATGAGCAGTTCTTC